The clone carrying this T cell receptor (beta chain) has a handful of counts. Its antigen is undetermined. These data originate in a study of T-cell reconstitution after alpha-beta-depleted transplantation in children. General study findings and limits: Counts and diversity of T cells one year after transplant came mostly from newly produced T cells. For some patients, TCRbeta diversity was high at day 60 because of recipient T cells and thymic progenitors that survived. The study reportedly traced alpha-beta T cells about two months after transplant to several hundred expanded graft clones.

During its preparation, the TCRbeta library received unique molecular identifiers. TCRdb used MiXCR to reprocess the PCR reads, holding one entry per CDR3 protein. There are 60,000 or so distinct CDR3 sequences in the sample; about 40% occur only once, and 98% lies in the top ten. Trimming took 0 bases from V and 12 from J, leaving 15 bases between them. The CDR3 covers 13 residues. The material was PBMCs, mostly from graft donor cells, obtained 360 days after TCRalphabeta/CD19-depleted stem cell transplant. The clonotype was recovered from a male patient aged 10 to 17 who had a stem cell transplant for acute lymphoblastic leukemia, so the T cells may come from the graft donor. This chain uses TRBV12-3 or TRBV12-4 with TRBJ2-7, with unresolved D. The CDR3 DNA is TGTGCCAGCAGTTTAGCGCTCGCAGGCGCCACGTACTTC. Its protein product is CASSLALAGATYF.